Listed below are T cell receptor beta chains from one sample, sequenced in a study of T cell responses to AZD1222 COVID-19 vaccine. TCRdb's table, derived via immunoSEQ multiplex PCR, lists solely in-frame clones and lacks some. This table has 150,000 to 200,000 clones, around 90% appearing once. Sequences were derived from peripheral blood, sampled 28 days after the second AZD1222 dose. These receptors were collected from an adult who received the AZD1222 COVID-19 vaccine. The CDR3 runs from the conserved cysteine through the conserved F or W. The order of the fields is D gene, J gene, V gene, clone size, CDR3 protein, CDR3 DNA. D genes are given only for firm matches. Clone size is not always given. Where it is, it says once, few, many or a class for expanded clones.

d_call: .; j_call: TRBJ1-2; v_call: TRBV15; clone_size: once; cdr3_aa: CATSRDRGISYGYTF; cdr3_nt: TGTGCCACCAGCAGAGATCGGGGGATTTCCTATGGCTACACCTTC
d_call: .; j_call: TRBJ2-3; v_call: TRBV28; clone_size: .; cdr3_aa: CASQQVTDTQYF; cdr3_nt: TGTGCCAGCCAACAGGTTACAGATACGCAGTATTTT
d_call: TRBD2; j_call: TRBJ2-3; v_call: TRBV9; clone_size: .; cdr3_aa: CASSAPLGLAGDTDTQYF; cdr3_nt: TGTGCCAGCAGCGCCCCCTTGGGACTAGCGGGGGACACAGATACGCAGTATTTT
d_call: TRBD2; j_call: TRBJ2-7; v_call: TRBV7-2; clone_size: .; cdr3_aa: CASSWGGGSYGQYF; cdr3_nt: TGTGCCAGCAGCTGGGGCGGGGGATCCTATGGGCAGTACTTC
d_call: .; j_call: TRBJ1-2; v_call: TRBV3-1/TRBV3-2; clone_size: once; cdr3_aa: CASSLGTRYGYGYTF; cdr3_nt: TGTGCCAGCAGCCTGGGGACAAGGTACGGCTATGGCTACACCTTC
d_call: .; j_call: TRBJ1-3; v_call: TRBV19; clone_size: .; cdr3_aa: CASSISGSGNTIYF; cdr3_nt: TGTGCCAGTAGTATTTCAGGGTCTGGAAACACCATATATTTT
d_call: .; j_call: TRBJ2-6; v_call: TRBV10-1; clone_size: once; cdr3_aa: CASSESLGSGANVLTF; cdr3_nt: TGCGCCAGCAGTGAGTCGTTAGGCTCTGGGGCCAACGTCCTGACTTTC
d_call: .; j_call: TRBJ2-1; v_call: TRBV6-4; clone_size: .; cdr3_aa: CASSDTLYNEQFF; cdr3_nt: TGTGCCAGCAGTGACACCCTTTACAATGAGCAGTTCTTC
d_call: TRBD2; j_call: TRBJ2-1; v_call: TRBV5-1; clone_size: .; cdr3_aa: CASSSRAGGYNEQFF; cdr3_nt: TGCGCCAGCAGCTCACGAGCGGGGGGCTACAATGAGCAGTTCTTC
d_call: TRBD2; j_call: TRBJ2-7; v_call: TRBV5-6; clone_size: .; cdr3_aa: CASSLSLVAGGSYEQYF; cdr3_nt: TGTGCCAGCAGCTTGTCTCTGGTTGCGGGGGGCTCCTACGAGCAGTACTTC
d_call: .; j_call: TRBJ2-3; v_call: TRBV7-2; clone_size: .; cdr3_aa: CASSLVGRGGGTDTQYF; cdr3_nt: TGTGCCAGCAGCTTAGTCGGGCGGGGAGGTGGCACAGATACGCAGTATTTT
d_call: TRBD1; j_call: TRBJ1-1; v_call: TRBV28; clone_size: .; cdr3_aa: CASSRTGLTEAFF; cdr3_nt: TGTGCCAGCAGTAGGACAGGGCTCACTGAAGCTTTCTTT
d_call: .; j_call: TRBJ1-5; v_call: TRBV27; clone_size: .; cdr3_aa: CASVPSWGDINQPQHF; cdr3_nt: TGTGCCAGCGTACCCTCGTGGGGAGACATCAATCAGCCCCAGCATTTT
d_call: .; j_call: TRBJ2-1; v_call: TRBV6-2/TRBV6-3; clone_size: once; cdr3_aa: CASSYLAKAGNEQFF; cdr3_nt: TGTGCCAGCAGTTACCTAGCCAAAGCGGGCAATGAGCAGTTCTTC
d_call: TRBD1; j_call: TRBJ1-2; v_call: TRBV19; clone_size: .; cdr3_aa: CASSKRTGDTYGYTF; cdr3_nt: TGTGCCAGTAGTAAGAGGACAGGGGATACCTATGGCTACACCTTC
d_call: .; j_call: TRBJ1-5; v_call: TRBV6-2/TRBV6-3; clone_size: .; cdr3_aa: CASSSRQPPQPQHF; cdr3_nt: TGTGCCAGCAGTTCAAGGCAGCCTCCCCAGCCCCAGCATTTT
d_call: TRBD1; j_call: TRBJ1-2; v_call: TRBV12-5; clone_size: .; cdr3_aa: CASAPWEQGYGYTF; cdr3_nt: TGTGCTAGTGCCCCCTGGGAACAGGGGTATGGCTACACCTTC
d_call: TRBD2; j_call: TRBJ2-3; v_call: TRBV30; clone_size: .; cdr3_aa: CAWSAAQAGGTDTQYF; cdr3_nt: TGTGCCTGGAGTGCAGCCCAGGCGGGGGGCACAGATACGCAGTATTTT
d_call: TRBD1; j_call: TRBJ1-5; v_call: TRBV19; clone_size: .; cdr3_aa: CASSMRGQGINSNQPQHF; cdr3_nt: TGTGCCAGTAGTATGCGGGGACAGGGGATAAATAGCAATCAGCCCCAGCATTTT
d_call: TRBD2; j_call: TRBJ2-3; v_call: TRBV13; clone_size: few; cdr3_aa: CASSSGLSGTFTDTQYF; cdr3_nt: TGTGCCAGCAGCTCCGGACTTAGCGGGACCTTCACAGATACGCAGTATTTT
d_call: .; j_call: TRBJ2-3; v_call: TRBV7-9; clone_size: .; cdr3_aa: CASSPHHLTVTSSTDTQYF; cdr3_nt: TGTGCCAGCAGCCCCCATCACTTGACAGTAACATCTAGCACAGATACGCAGTATTTT
d_call: TRBD2; j_call: TRBJ2-3; v_call: TRBV5-1; clone_size: .; cdr3_aa: CASSPLAGGTDTQYF; cdr3_nt: TGCGCCAGCAGCCCACTAGCGGGGGGCACAGATACGCAGTATTTT
d_call: .; j_call: TRBJ1-6; v_call: TRBV3-1/TRBV3-2; clone_size: .; cdr3_aa: CASSQGPGARNSPLHF; cdr3_nt: TGTGCCAGCAGCCAAGGTCCGGGGGCCAGAAATTCACCCCTCCACTTT
d_call: .; j_call: TRBJ2-1; v_call: TRBV5-1; clone_size: .; cdr3_aa: CASSLEVTLDEQFF; cdr3_nt: TGCGCCAGCAGCTTGGAGGTTACACTCGATGAGCAGTTCTTC
d_call: .; j_call: TRBJ2-1; v_call: TRBV3-1/TRBV3-2; clone_size: .; cdr3_aa: CASSQGSAGNEQFF; cdr3_nt: TGTGCCAGCAGCCAAGGATCCGCGGGCAATGAGCAGTTCTTC
d_call: .; j_call: TRBJ1-1; v_call: TRBV7-9; clone_size: .; cdr3_aa: CASSFGRALEAFF; cdr3_nt: TGTGCCAGCAGCTTTGGCCGTGCCCTTGAAGCTTTCTTT
d_call: .; j_call: TRBJ1-1; v_call: TRBV18; clone_size: once; cdr3_aa: CASSPGATEAFF; cdr3_nt: TGTGCCAGCTCACCGGGGGCTACTGAAGCTTTCTTT
d_call: .; j_call: TRBJ1-1; v_call: TRBV6-5; clone_size: once; cdr3_aa: CASSLNRVARTEAFF; cdr3_nt: TGTGCCAGCTCTTTAAACAGGGTAGCCCGCACTGAAGCTTTCTTT
d_call: .; j_call: TRBJ2-2; v_call: TRBV3-1/TRBV3-2; clone_size: .; cdr3_aa: CASSQDRRGTGELFF; cdr3_nt: TGTGCCAGCAGCCAAGATAGGAGGGGGACCGGGGAGCTGTTTTTT
d_call: .; j_call: TRBJ2-5; v_call: TRBV18; clone_size: .; cdr3_aa: CASSVEETQYF; cdr3_nt: TGTGCCAGCTCAGTCGAAGAGACCCAGTACTTC
d_call: .; j_call: TRBJ1-2; v_call: TRBV3-1/TRBV3-2; clone_size: .; cdr3_aa: CASSHGGWDDIDGYTF; cdr3_nt: TGTGCCAGCAGCCATGGGGGATGGGATGACATAGATGGCTACACCTTC
d_call: .; j_call: TRBJ2-6; v_call: TRBV4-1; clone_size: .; cdr3_aa: CASSQDWLSSGANVLTF; cdr3_nt: TGCGCCAGCAGCCAAGATTGGCTGAGCTCTGGGGCCAACGTCCTGACTTTC
d_call: .; j_call: TRBJ1-2; v_call: TRBV19; clone_size: .; cdr3_aa: CASSPVSLNYGYTF; cdr3_nt: TGTGCCAGTAGCCCAGTTTCGCTCAACTATGGCTACACCTTC
d_call: .; j_call: TRBJ2-7; v_call: TRBV18; clone_size: once; cdr3_aa: CASSPLDWAEQYF; cdr3_nt: TGTGCCAGCTCACCTTTGGACTGGGCCGAGCAGTACTTC
d_call: .; j_call: TRBJ2-7; v_call: TRBV5-1; clone_size: .; cdr3_aa: CASSSDSLSSYEQYF; cdr3_nt: TGCGCCAGCAGCTCGGACTCTCTATCATCATACGAGCAGTACTTC
d_call: TRBD2; j_call: TRBJ2-1; v_call: TRBV6-6; clone_size: .; cdr3_aa: CASSRQRGGSSYNEQFF; cdr3_nt: TGTGCCAGCAGTCGACAGCGGGGGGGTAGCTCCTACAATGAGCAGTTCTTC
d_call: .; j_call: TRBJ2-4; v_call: TRBV4-1; clone_size: .; cdr3_aa: CASSQDRRGDIQYF; cdr3_nt: TGCGCCAGCAGCCAAGATCGGAGAGGGGACATTCAGTACTTC
d_call: TRBD2; j_call: TRBJ2-7; v_call: TRBV6-5; clone_size: .; cdr3_aa: CASTRTSGGYYEQYF; cdr3_nt: TGTGCCAGCACCCGGACTAGCGGGGGATACTACGAGCAGTACTTC
d_call: .; j_call: TRBJ1-4; v_call: TRBV15; clone_size: .; cdr3_aa: CATSRDRNEKLFF; cdr3_nt: TGTGCCACCAGCAGAGACAGAAATGAAAAACTGTTTTTT
d_call: TRBD1; j_call: TRBJ1-2; v_call: TRBV9; clone_size: .; cdr3_aa: CASSVLQGNGYTF; cdr3_nt: TGTGCCAGCAGCGTATTACAGGGGAATGGCTACACCTTC
d_call: .; j_call: TRBJ2-1; v_call: TRBV6-1; clone_size: .; cdr3_aa: CASSEVGYEQFF; cdr3_nt: TGTGCCAGCAGTGAAGTGGGGTATGAGCAGTTCTTC
d_call: TRBD1; j_call: TRBJ2-5; v_call: TRBV7-2; clone_size: .; cdr3_aa: CASRSPGGAETQYF; cdr3_nt: TGTGCCAGCAGAAGCCCAGGGGGCGCGGAGACCCAGTACTTC
d_call: .; j_call: TRBJ2-7; v_call: TRBV14; clone_size: once; cdr3_aa: CASSQDLGDYEQYF; cdr3_nt: TGTGCCAGCAGCCAAGATCTGGGGGACTACGAGCAGTACTTC
d_call: .; j_call: TRBJ2-4; v_call: TRBV5-1; clone_size: .; cdr3_aa: CASSPTAGPVGIQYF; cdr3_nt: TGCGCCAGCAGCCCGACGGCGGGGCCCGTTGGGATTCAGTACTTC
d_call: TRBD1; j_call: TRBJ2-2; v_call: TRBV2; clone_size: .; cdr3_aa: CASSMDRGNTGELFF; cdr3_nt: TGTGCCAGCAGTATGGACAGGGGGAACACCGGGGAGCTGTTTTTT
d_call: .; j_call: TRBJ2-7; v_call: TRBV10-3; clone_size: .; cdr3_aa: CAISIQGGRSEQYF; cdr3_nt: TGTGCCATCAGCATACAGGGAGGGAGATCAGAGCAGTACTTC
d_call: TRBD1; j_call: TRBJ2-2; v_call: TRBV9; clone_size: .; cdr3_aa: CASSVRDRGTGELFF; cdr3_nt: TGTGCCAGCAGCGTCCGGGACAGGGGCACCGGGGAGCTGTTTTTT
d_call: .; j_call: TRBJ1-2; v_call: TRBV28; clone_size: .; cdr3_aa: CASSRIRGNYGYTF; cdr3_nt: TGTGCCAGCAGTCGCATAAGGGGGAACTATGGCTACACCTTC